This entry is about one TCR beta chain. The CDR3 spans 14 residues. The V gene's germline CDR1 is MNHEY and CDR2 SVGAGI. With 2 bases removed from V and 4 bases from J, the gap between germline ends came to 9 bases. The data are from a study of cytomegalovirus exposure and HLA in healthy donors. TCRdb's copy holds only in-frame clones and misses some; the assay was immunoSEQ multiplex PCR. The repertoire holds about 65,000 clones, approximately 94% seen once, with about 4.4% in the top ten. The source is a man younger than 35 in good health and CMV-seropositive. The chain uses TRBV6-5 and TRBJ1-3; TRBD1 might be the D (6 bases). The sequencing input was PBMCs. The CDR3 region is CASSYRGTGNTIYF. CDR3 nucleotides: TGTGCCAGCAGTTACAGGGGGACGGGAAACACCATATATTTT.